This TCR beta chain is drawn from a study of OX40 agonist ivuxolimab in advanced cancers. Study background: Checkpoint inhibitors had been given previously to approximately 41% of patients.

Germline loops: CDR1 SGHTS, CDR2 YDEGEE. V lost 0 bases and J lost 7; bases outside the gene matches: 7. The CDR3 loop spans 15 amino acids. Study-wide findings and caveats: The average count of expanded clones was higher among CD8+ T cells than among CD4+.

Comment on this clone: Its antigen is currently unknown.

Blood sampling took place at baseline, cycle 4 day 1, and cycle 7 day 1. Profiled with immunoSEQ multiplex PCR; TCRdb holds only in-frame clones, not every one. The table includes tens of thousands of clones, 70% to 90% detected once. Sequenced here: CD4+ or CD8+ T cells sorted from blood, sampled in a trial of the OX40 agonist ivuxolimab. The source is an adult with an advanced solid tumor such as melanoma, head and neck, liver or kidney cancer. This chain connects TRBV5-8 to TRBJ2-7, with 10 bases that match TRBD2. The CDR3 loop reads CASSLVAGGVGEQYF. The DNA for the CDR3 is TGTGCCAGCAGCTTGGTAGCGGGGGGCGTGGGAGAGCAGTACTTC.